This paragraph covers one T cell receptor (beta chain) sequence. Antigen: not known. The entry originates in a study of Graves' ophthalmopathy and Graves' hyperthyroidism. Overall study: The authors collected peripheral blood at initial diagnosis, before any treatment. Study-wide results and limits: Most expanded clonotypes in thyroid above 0.001 frequency also showed up in blood. The 13-signature model separated ophthalmopathy from stable hyperthyroidism at 85% to 90% sensitivity and roughly 80% specificity.

RNA transcripts were the template, and TCR beta CDR3 regions were amplified from them. HTBI-primed first-round RT-PCR preceded second-round multiplex PCR. Each CDR3 protein is one row after TCRdb ran MiXCR on the multiplex PCR reads. Here the sample spans about 39,000 distinct CDR3 sequences, around half being singletons. The specimen was peripheral blood. The receptor comes from an adult woman with stable Graves' hyperthyroidism.

The CDR3 DNA reads TGCAGCGCCCAACGACGGGACACGAACACTGAAGCTTTCTTT. Translated: CSAQRRDTNTEAFF. This sequence joins TRBV29-1 and TRBJ1-1; D perhaps matches TRBD1 (6 bases). This CDR3 comprises 14 residues. Per germline, CDR1 SQVTM and CDR2 ANQGSEA. V was trimmed by 7 bases and J by 1 base, leaving 16 bases between them.